These T cell receptor beta chains were read from a single sample in a study of tumor and adjacent non-tumor tissue in lung cancer. TCRdb called the multiplex PCR reads again in MiXCR, with one record for every CDR3 protein. The table shows tens of thousands of distinct CDR3 sequences, with about two thirds occurring only once. Sequencing was carried out using distant non-tumor lung tissue. The receptor set was obtained from a woman in her fifties or sixties with non-small cell lung cancer. CDR3s include the opening cysteine and the closing phenylalanine or tryptophan. A D gene is named only where the DNA matches it firmly. Clone size is shown for a subset of rows, as once, few, many or a class of expanded clone.

v_call	d_call	clone_size	j_call	cdr3_aa	cdr3_nt
TRBV11-1	TRBD1	-	TRBJ2-7	CASGSIGSTGDQRYF	TGTGCCAGCGGCTCGATAGGGTCGACAGGGGACCAGCGGTACTTC
TRBV5-4	-	many	TRBJ2-5	CASSLQAALGETQYF	TGTGCCAGCAGCTTACAAGCGGCACTGGGGGAGACCCAGTACTTC
TRBV11-3	-	many	TRBJ2-3	CASSSTGDPTDTQYF	TGTGCCAGCAGCTCGACAGGTGATCCCACAGATACGCAGTATTTT
TRBV6-6	TRBD1	many	TRBJ1-2	CASRQATGSGYTF	TGTGCCAGCAGGCAGGCGACAGGGAGCGGCTACACCTTC
TRBV20-1	-	-	TRBJ2-1	CSARDGLSNEQFF	TGCAGTGCTAGAGATGGTCTTTCGAATGAGCAGTTCTTC
TRBV2	-	once	TRBJ1-6	CASSEQGTNNSPLHF	TGTGCCAGCAGTGAACAGGGAACTAATAATTCGCCCCTCCACTTT
TRBV6-6	TRBD2	once	TRBJ2-5	CASRSCGSSETQYF	TGTGCCAGTAGGAGTTGCGGGAGTTCGGAGACCCAGTACTTC
TRBV11-2	-	-	TRBJ2-7	CANSLAAGYEQYF	TGTGCCAACAGCTTAGCAGCTGGCTACGAGCAGTACTTC
TRBV6-2/TRBV6-3	TRBD2	-	TRBJ2-5	CASGYREGTLDLETQYF	TGTGCCAGCGGTTACCGGGAGGGAACCTTGGACCTAGAGACCCAGTACTTC
TRBV28	TRBD2	few	TRBJ2-3	CASSARRERIDTQYF	TGTGCCAGCAGTGCCCGGCGGGAGAGGATAGATACGCAGTATTTT
TRBV11-2	-	-	TRBJ2-7	CANSPWASGSYEQYF	-
TRBV19	-	-	TRBJ1-1	CASIIGRGNAEAFF	TGTGCCAGTATTATTGGCAGGGGTAACGCTGAAGCTTTCTTT
TRBV29-1	TRBD2	many	TRBJ2-3	CSVEGGLAGSTDTQYF	TGCAGCGTTGAAGGGGGACTAGCGGGATCCACAGATACGCAGTATTTT
TRBV20-1	TRBD1	many	TRBJ1-2	CSARGPGQGSNGYTF	TGCAGTGCTAGAGGACCGGGACAGGGGTCGAATGGCTACACCTTC
TRBV4-2	-	-	TRBJ2-1	CASSQDSANGSLYEQCF	TGTGCCAGTAGCCAAGATTCGGCTAACGGGAGTTTGTATGAGCAGTGCTTC
TRBV20-1	-	-	TRBJ1-2	CSAATGNYGYTF	TGTAGTGCAGCCACAGGGAACTATGGCTACACCTTC
TRBV12-3/TRBV12-4	-	once	TRBJ2-6	CASRTGGPTGANVLTF	TGTGCTAGCAGAACAGGAGGCCCCACTGGGGCCAACGTCCTGACTTTC
TRBV4-3	TRBD2	-	TRBJ2-1	CASSQHLPRTSGSNDEHFF	TGTGCCAGCAGCCAGCATTTGCCCCGGACTAGCGGATCGAACGATGAGCATTTCTTC
TRBV11-1	TRBD2	-	TRBJ2-1	CASSPLTSWIRNEQFF	TGTGCCAGCAGCCCTTTGACTAGCTGGATTCGTAATGAGCAGTTCTTC
TRBV6-5	TRBD2	-	TRBJ2-7	CASSPAIGTSGSRLQYF	TGTGCCAGCAGTCCCGCTATCGGGACTAGCGGGAGTCGTTTGCAGTACTTC
TRBV11-2	-	few	TRBJ1-1	CAIHGEGKNTEAFF	TGTGCCATTCACGGGGAGGGAAAGAACACTGAAGCTTTCTTT
TRBV10-2	-	-	TRBJ1-4	CASGEQGATNDKLFF	TGCGCCAGCGGTGAGCAGGGAGCAACTAATGATAAACTGTTTTTT
TRBV4-3	-	once	TRBJ1-2	CASSPIHSGRDGYTF	TGCGCCAGCAGCCCCATTCATAGTGGTAGGGATGGCTACACCTTC
TRBV25-1	-	-	TRBJ2-1	CASSEYWGQGDNELFF	TGTGCCAGCAGTGAATACTGGGGCCAAGGGGACAATGAGCTGTTCTTC
TRBV5-1	TRBD2	few	TRBJ2-1	CASSLTGTSGLEQFF	TGCGCCAGCAGCTTGACCGGGACTAGCGGCCTAGAGCAGTTCTTC
TRBV30	-	-	TRBJ1-2	CAWSPMDAGYTF	TGTGCCTGGAGTCCTATGGATGCTGGCTACACCTTC
TRBV28	-	-	TRBJ2-1	CASLQNLYNEQFF	TGTGCCAGTTTGCAGAATTTGTACAATGAGCAGTTCTTC
TRBV6-2/TRBV6-3	-	-	TRBJ2-7	CASSSPFSYEQYF	TGTGCTAGCAGCTCGCCATTTTCCTACGAGCAGTACTTC
TRBV28	-	-	TRBJ1-5	CASSSGGNNQPQHF	TGTGCCAGCAGTTCCGGGGGGAACAATCAGCCCCAGCATTTT
TRBV24-1	-	-	TRBJ2-5	CATSGVRGETQYF	TGTGCCACCAGTGGTGTCAGGGGGGAGACTCAGTACTTC
TRBV4-2	-	-	TRBJ2-1	CAGSQDVGNNNEQFF	TGTGCCGGCAGCCAAGATGTGGGAAATAACAATGAGCAGTTCTTC
TRBV6-2/TRBV6-3	-	-	TRBJ2-5	CASTSPMVETQYF	TGTGCCAGCACCTCCCCCATGGTGGAGACCCAGTACTTC
TRBV28	-	-	TRBJ2-7	CAISPSLGDAVQYF	TGTGCCATCAGTCCTTCATTGGGAGACGCTGTGCAGTATTTC
TRBV12-3/TRBV12-4	-	many	TRBJ1-2	CASSLEGLYGYTF	TGTGCCAGCAGTTTGGAGGGACTTTATGGCTACACCTTC
TRBV12-3/TRBV12-4	-	many	TRBJ1-2	CASSLSGGGYGYTF	TGTGCCAGCAGCCTCTCCGGGGGGGGCTATGGCTACACCTTC
TRBV29-1	-	many	TRBJ1-2	CSVGQNDNYGYTF	TGCAGCGTTGGACAGAACGATAACTATGGCTACACCTTC
TRBV20-1	-	many	TRBJ2-5	CSAPPSRSIGTQYF	TGCAGTGCCCCACCCTCGCGATCAATTGGGACCCAGTACTTC
TRBV6-2/TRBV6-3	-	-	TRBJ2-7	CASSLKRDRTSYEQYF	TGTGCCAGCAGTTTAAAGCGGGACAGGACCTCCTACGAGCAGTACTTC
TRBV11-1	-	-	TRBJ2-1	CASSIPQLDQQLF	TGTGCCAGCAGCATACCTCAGCTGGATCAGCAGCTCTTC
TRBV6-2/TRBV6-3	-	many	TRBJ1-6	CASSPPGRSSYNSPLHF	TGTGCCAGCAGTCCCCCCGGCAGGAGCTCCTATAATTCACCCCTCCACTTT
TRBV11-1	TRBD1	-	TRBJ1-1	CASSLPGQGTFEAFF	TGTGCCAGCAGCTTACCGGGACAGGGGACTTTTGAAGCTTTCTTT
TRBV12-3/TRBV12-4	-	-	TRBJ2-2	CASSWGASAGELFF	TGTGCCAGCAGTTGGGGGGCTAGCGCCGGGGAACTGTTTTTT